This entry features one T cell receptor (beta chain) sequence. Its antigen is undetermined. Each donor gave 9 to 10 milliliters of peripheral blood. Samples each yielded at least 6 micrograms of total RNA. Combining a sample-barcoded 5' primer with a J-beta primer mix, a second PCR ran for roughly 6 to 12 cycles. TCRdb re-called the 5' RACE reads through MiXCR, storing one row per CDR3 protein. The table lists roughly 1,000,000 distinct CDR3 sequences, about 23% of them singletons. The sample comes from a study of blood T cells in healthy people across ages. Study outcomes and limitations: PBMCs left unsorted prevented a conclusive naive versus antigen-experienced comparison.

These records were also assigned to another study, of T cells of mothers and their children. That study reports: In the second PCR, M1S primer introduced barcodes and 2-4 random bases.

The source material was blood. The origin of this receptor is a girl aged 2 to 10 in good health.

The CDR3 nucleotides read TGTGCCAGCGCTCAGGAGCAGGAGGGTGAGCAGTTCTTC. Translated, it gives CASAQEQEGEQFF. The rearrangement uses TRBV3-1 and TRBJ2-1; D is possibly TRBD2 (6 bases). The CDR3 is 13 residues long. CDR1 and CDR2 from the germline V gene are LGHDT and YNNKEL (reference sequence). The V and J ends lost 8 bases and 9 bases respectively, with 17 bases between them.